This T cell receptor (beta chain) originates from a study of T cells in Graves' hyperthyroidism and ophthalmopathy. Whole-study results and caveats: Also found in blood were most expanded thyroid clonotypes above 0.001.

This clonotype appeared a single time. What it binds is not known. Amplified TCR beta CDR3 regions came from RNA transcripts. HTBI primers were the set used in a first-round RT-PCR of the TCR CDR3. TCRdb recomputed calls from the multiplex PCR reads with MiXCR, one row per CDR3 protein. The sample lists fewer than 400,000 distinct CDR3 sequences; around 25% were seen once. Looked up from germline, CDR1 is DFQATT and CDR2 is SNEGSKA (reference sequence). With 5 bases clipped from V and 6 bases from J, the junction kept 4 bases outside the gene matches. This CDR3 is built from 12 residues. The rearrangement links TRBV20-1 to TRBJ1-1; 9 nucleotides match TRBD1. Sequences were obtained from blood. The sequence came from a man aged 50 or older with Graves' hyperthyroidism. Written as DNA, the CDR3 is TGCAGTGCTTGGACAGGGGATGCTGAAGCTTTCTTT. Amino acids: CSAWTGDAEAFF.